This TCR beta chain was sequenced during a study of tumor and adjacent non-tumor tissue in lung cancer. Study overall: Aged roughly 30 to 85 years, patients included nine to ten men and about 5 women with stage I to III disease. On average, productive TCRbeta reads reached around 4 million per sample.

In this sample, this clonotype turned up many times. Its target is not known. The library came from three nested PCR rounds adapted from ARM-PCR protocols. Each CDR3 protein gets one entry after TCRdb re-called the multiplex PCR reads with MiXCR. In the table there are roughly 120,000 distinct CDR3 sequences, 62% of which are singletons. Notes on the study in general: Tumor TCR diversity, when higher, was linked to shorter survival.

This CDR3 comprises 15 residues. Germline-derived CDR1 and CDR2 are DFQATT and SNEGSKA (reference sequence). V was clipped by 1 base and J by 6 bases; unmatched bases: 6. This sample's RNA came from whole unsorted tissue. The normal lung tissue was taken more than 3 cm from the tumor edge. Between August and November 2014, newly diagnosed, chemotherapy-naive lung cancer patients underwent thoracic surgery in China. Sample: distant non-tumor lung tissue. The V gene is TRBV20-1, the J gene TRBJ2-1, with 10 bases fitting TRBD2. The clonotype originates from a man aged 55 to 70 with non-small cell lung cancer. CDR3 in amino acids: CSARGGLAHRNEQFF. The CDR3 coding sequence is TGCAGTGCTAGAGGGGGACTAGCGCATCGCAATGAGCAGTTCTTC.